This passage covers 8 T cell receptor beta chains from one sample sequenced in a study of T cells in Graves' hyperthyroidism and ophthalmopathy. RNA transcripts were the template for amplifying TCR beta CDR3 regions. The primer set for the first-round RT-PCR of the TCR CDR3 was HTBI. TCRdb passed the multiplex PCR reads through MiXCR, listing each CDR3 protein once. The sample has hundreds of thousands of distinct CDR3 sequences, about 14% seen once. Sequencing was done on a sample of blood. The receptors derive from a woman between 18 and 29 years old with Graves' hyperthyroidism.

The chain links TRBV6-2 or TRBV6-3 to TRBJ1-2; unclear D gene. The CDR3 spans 15 residues. Germline V lookup: CDR1 MNHEY, CDR2 SVGEGT. V lost 10 bases to trimming and J lost 4 bases, with 22 bases between them. The CDR3 coding sequence is TGTGCCAACAGCAAGCCTCGGGCCACAAGCTATGGCTACACCTTC. Protein: CANSKPRATSYGYTF.

In its sample, this clonotype was seen many times. The gene calls are TRBV20-1 and TRBJ1-4, with a tentative D call TRBD1 (5 bases). CDR3 length: 12 amino acids. Trimming took 8 bases from V and 8 from J, leaving 15 bases between them. Germline CDR1 is DFQATT and CDR2 is SNEGSKA (reference sequence). CDR3 region: CSTRGWGEKLFF. The CDR3 DNA reads TGCAGTACCCGGGGGTGGGGGGAAAAACTGTTTTTT.

This clonotype was observed many times. V gene TRBV18 combines with J gene TRBJ2-5; D uncertain. Germline values: CDR1 KGHSH, CDR2 LQKENI. Trimming took off 0 bases at V and 1 base at J, with 3 bases between the two ends. The CDR3 is 13 amino acids. CDR3 loop: CASSPPTQETQYF. CDR3 coding DNA: TGTGCCAGCTCACCACCCACCCAAGAGACCCAGTACTTC.

V is TRBV24-1 and J is TRBJ2-7, with D possibly being TRBD1 (6 bases). Trimming stripped 7 bases from V and 5 bases from J, with 20 bases between. This CDR3 contains 15 residues. Germline V lookup: CDR1 KGHDR, CDR2 SFDVKD. The CDR3 region is CATSSIRDTLDEQYF. The CDR3 DNA is TGTGCCACCAGCAGCATCCGGGACACCCTTGACGAGCAGTACTTC.

This clonotype was observed many times. V is TRBV7-9 and J is TRBJ2-1; 7 positions agree with TRBD1. V lost 6 bases to trimming and J lost 5 bases; unmatched junction nucleotides: 16. Germline loops: CDR1 SEHNR, CDR2 FQNEAQ (reference sequence). CDR3 length: 17 residues. The CDR3 sequence is CASSPPSPRDSNNEQFF. The DNA of the CDR3 is TGTGCCAGCAGTCCCCCCTCCCCCCGGGACAGTAACAATGAGCAGTTCTTC.

The rearrangement joins TRBV5-1 to TRBJ2-1; D perhaps matches TRBD1 (5 bases). Trimming shortened V by 0 bases and J by 9 bases, and 13 bases separated the two germline ends. Germline CDR1 is SGHRS and CDR2 is YFSETQ. This CDR3 spans 14 amino acids. This chain's CDR3 is CASSLGQGSREQFF. The CDR3 nucleotides read TGCGCCAGCAGCTTGGGTCAGGGAAGCCGTGAGCAGTTCTTC.

In this sample, this clonotype turned up a few times. The chain employs TRBV19 and TRBJ1-2; D possibly corresponds to TRBD1 (5 bases). Germline CDR1 reads LNHDA; CDR2 reads SQIVND (reference sequence). With 1 base removed from V and 6 bases from J, the gap between germline ends came to 21 bases. This CDR3 spans 17 amino acids. CDR3 coding DNA: TGTGCCAGTAGTATAGTATCCGCGGGGCAGCAACGTAATGGCTACACCTTC. Translated, it gives CASSIVSAGQQRNGYTF.

The chain recombines TRBV28 with TRBJ2-1; D is ambiguous. The CDR3 spans 14 residues. The V and J ends lost 6 bases and 4 bases respectively, with 13 bases between them. CDR1 MDHEN and CDR2 SYDVKM come from the germline V gene. The CDR3 DNA follows: TGTGCCAGCAGCGACCGGACGGTTTACAATGAGCAGTTCTTC. It yields the protein CASSDRTVYNEQFF.